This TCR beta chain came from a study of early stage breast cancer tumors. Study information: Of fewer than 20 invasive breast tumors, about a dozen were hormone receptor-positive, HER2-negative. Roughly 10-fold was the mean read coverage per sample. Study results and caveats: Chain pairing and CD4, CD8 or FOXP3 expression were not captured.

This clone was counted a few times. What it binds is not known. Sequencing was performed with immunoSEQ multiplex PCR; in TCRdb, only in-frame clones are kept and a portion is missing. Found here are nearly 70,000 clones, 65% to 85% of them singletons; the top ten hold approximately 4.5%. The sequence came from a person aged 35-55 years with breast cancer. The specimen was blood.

Here the CDR3 reads CASSSPFGLEQFF. The CDR3 bases are TGTGCCAGCAGCTCCCCCTTCGGGCTTGAGCAGTTCTTC. The V and J genes are TRBV7-9 and TRBJ2-1; no reliable D call. This CDR3 has 13 amino acids. Germline CDR1 SEHNR, CDR2 FQNEAQ (reference sequence). Trimming stripped 4 bases from V and 9 bases from J, with 13 bases between.